This T cell receptor beta chain was documented in a study of T cells in localized non-small cell lung cancer. Study-wide results and caveats: Since sequencing was restricted to only one region of the tumor, intratumor heterogeneity remains a possibility. For the top 100 tumor clones, a median about 50 also appeared in adjacent lung. It was uninvolved adjacent lung that showed the highest T cell clonality, exceeding tumor. Prolonged overall survival went with higher T cell density in the blood.

Sequenced by immunoSEQ multiplex PCR; TCRdb stores in-frame clones only, minus some. Found here are roughly 20,000 clones, about 90% of them singletons; the top ten hold 2.5% to 3%. The CDR3 has 15 amino acids. J was trimmed by 5 bases and V by 6 bases; bases with no gene match: 10. Germline-derived CDR1 and CDR2 are LNHDA and SQIVND (reference sequence). A remark on this clone: Its antigen remains unknown.

V usage is TRBV19 and J usage is TRBJ2-5; 9 positions match TRBD2. The clonotype was recovered from a woman aged 40-75 years with stage I lung adenocarcinoma. Sample: peripheral blood, taken before any cancer treatment. The CDR3 DNA follows: TGTGCCAGTAGCCTTGTTAGCGGGAGAGGGGAGACCCAGTACTTC. It encodes CASSLVSGRGETQYF.